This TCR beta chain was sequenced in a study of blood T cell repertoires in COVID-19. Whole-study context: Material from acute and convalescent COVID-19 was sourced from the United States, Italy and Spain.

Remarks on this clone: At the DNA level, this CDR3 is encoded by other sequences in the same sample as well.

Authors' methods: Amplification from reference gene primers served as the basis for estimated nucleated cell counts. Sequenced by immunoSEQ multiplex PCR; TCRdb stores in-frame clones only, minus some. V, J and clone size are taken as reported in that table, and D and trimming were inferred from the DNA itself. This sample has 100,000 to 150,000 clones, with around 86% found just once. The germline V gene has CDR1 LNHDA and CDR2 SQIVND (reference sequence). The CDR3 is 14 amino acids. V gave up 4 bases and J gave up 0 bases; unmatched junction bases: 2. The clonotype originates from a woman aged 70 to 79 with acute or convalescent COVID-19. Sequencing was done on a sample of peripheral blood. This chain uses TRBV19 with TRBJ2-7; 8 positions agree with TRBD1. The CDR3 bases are TGTGCCAGTAGTAGGACAGGGTCCTCCTACGAGCAGTACTTC. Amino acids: CASSRTGSSYEQYF. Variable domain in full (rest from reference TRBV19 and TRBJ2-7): DGGITQSPKYLFRKEGQNVTLSCEQNLNHDAMYWYRQDPGQGLRLIYYSQIVNDFQKGDIAEGYSVSREKKESFPLTVTSAQKNPTAFYLCASSRTGSSYEQYFGPGTRLTVT.